What follows are 7 T cell receptor beta chains derived from one specimen sequenced in a study of patients and donors after allogeneic stem cell transplantation. TCRdb re-derived calls from the RT-PCR reads in MiXCR, one entry per CDR3 protein. This sample has more than 150,000 distinct CDR3 sequences; about 24% occur once, and the top ten carry roughly 26%. Sequenced material: blood, either unsorted or a sorted T cell fraction (not recorded which). The receptor source for this set is a human donor who was either an allogeneic HSCT recipient or a stem cell or donor lymphocyte infusion donor (not recorded which). It is not recorded whose cells these are; they may come from a transplant donor.

The V call is TRBV4-2, the J call TRBJ2-4; TRBD2 aligns across 8 bases. Germline CDR1 is LGHNA and CDR2 is YNFKEQ. V lost 4 bases and J lost 8; bases outside the gene matches: 16. The CDR3 has 17 residues. CDR3 bases: TGTGCCAGCAGCCCAGATAGTACTAGCGGAGGGGTTTACATTCAGTACTTC. Translation gives CASSPDSTSGGVYIQYF.

The gene calls are TRBV20-1 and TRBJ1-4; 7 bases line up with TRBD1. The CDR3 contains 15 residues. CDR1 and CDR2 from the germline V gene are DFQATT and SNEGSKA (reference sequence). Unmatched junction bases numbered 1, after V lost 0 bases and J lost 0 bases. CDR3 in amino acids: CSARDTGATNEKLFF. In DNA, the CDR3 is TGCAGTGCTAGAGACACAGGGGCAACTAATGAAAAACTGTTTTTT.

This clonotype was observed a few times. The rearrangement uses TRBV6-5 and TRBJ2-1; D is possibly TRBD1 or TRBD2 (6 bases each). This CDR3 is 17 amino acids long. V dropped 6 bases and J dropped 4 bases, with 22 bases sitting between them. CDR1 and CDR2 from the germline V gene are MNHEY and SVGAGI. The CDR3 loop reads CASSPGAFRTTYNEQFF. The CDR3 DNA is TGTGCCAGCAGCCCGGGGGCTTTCCGGACAACTTACAATGAGCAGTTCTTC.

This clonotype was counted a few times. Written as DNA, the CDR3 is TGTGCCAACCGGGACAGGGCCTTTCGGGGCTACACCTTC. It specifies CANRDRAFRGYTF. The chain carries TRBV9 and TRBJ1-2, with TRBD1 matching 9 bases. CDR1 is SGDLS and CDR2 is YYNGEE in the germline V gene. Losses at the gene ends were 9 bases for V and 8 bases for J; bases not matched to a gene: 11. The CDR3 is 13 amino acids.

This clonotype was counted at least ten times. The chain joins TRBV9 to TRBJ1-5; the D is unclear. V lost 0 bases and J 3 bases, leaving 7 bases between the germline ends. The CDR3 length is 14 residues. Germline V gene lookup returns CDR1 SGDLS and CDR2 YYNGEE. The CDR3 DNA reads as TGTGCCAGCAGCGTAGAGCCTTCCAATCAGCCCCAGCATTTT. This encodes CASSVEPSNQPQHF.

This clonotype has a handful of counts. The gene calls are TRBV9 and TRBJ1-3; 7 bases line up with TRBD1. Germline V gene sequence: CDR1 SGDLS, CDR2 YYNGEE. The CDR3 contains 16 residues. The V and J ends lost 5 bases and 4 bases, in that order; junction bases with no gene match: 12. The CDR3 spells CASSLPGGSSGNTIYF. The CDR3 DNA sequence: TGTGCCAGCAGTCTTCCAGGGGGTTCCTCAGGAAACACCATATATTTT. The full variable domain, its missing parts supplied by reference TRBV9 and TRBJ1-3, is DSGVTQTPKHLITATGQRVTLRCSPRSGDLSVYWYQQSLDQGLQFLIQYYNGEERAKGNILERFSAQQFPDLHSELNLSSLELGDSALYFCASSLPGGSSGNTIYFGEGSWLTVV.

This chain uses TRBV20-1 with TRBJ1-6, with D perhaps TRBD1 (5 bases). V was shortened by 3 bases and J by 8 bases, with 11 bases between the two germline ends. The CDR3 totals 13 residues. CDR1 and CDR2 from the germline V gene are DFQATT and SNEGSKA (reference sequence). CDR3 region: CSASPVGDSPLHF. CDR3 in DNA: TGCAGTGCTAGTCCGGTGGGGGATTCACCCCTCCACTTT.